This TCR beta chain was documented in a study of long-term antiretroviral therapy in people with HIV. Note on this clone: What it recognizes is unknown.

The immunoSEQ assay was v3.0, run at survey level. Generated by immunoSEQ multiplex PCR, the TCRdb table keeps only in-frame clones and is missing some. The table has about 20,000 clones, under 85% seen once; the top ten hold roughly 13%. Study-level results: Repertoires from HIV showed CDR3 length ranges narrower than those of controls. Relative to transplant donor controls, diversity remained lower despite increasing after ART.

The study used samples holding about 0.85-10 million cryopreserved PBMC before DNA extraction. The sample consisted of unsorted PBMCs, taken 0.3 years after starting antiretroviral therapy. This TCR derives from a woman in her forties or fifties with HIV.

CDR3 coding DNA: TGTGCCAGCAGTTTGCTCAGGGTTAACACCGGGGAGCTGTTTTTT. Translation: CASSLLRVNTGELFF. The chain uses TRBV28 and TRBJ2-2, with D perhaps TRBD1 (5 bases). Per germline, CDR1 MDHEN and CDR2 SYDVKM. V was clipped by 3 bases and J by 2 bases, with 10 bases between them. The CDR3 contains 15 residues.